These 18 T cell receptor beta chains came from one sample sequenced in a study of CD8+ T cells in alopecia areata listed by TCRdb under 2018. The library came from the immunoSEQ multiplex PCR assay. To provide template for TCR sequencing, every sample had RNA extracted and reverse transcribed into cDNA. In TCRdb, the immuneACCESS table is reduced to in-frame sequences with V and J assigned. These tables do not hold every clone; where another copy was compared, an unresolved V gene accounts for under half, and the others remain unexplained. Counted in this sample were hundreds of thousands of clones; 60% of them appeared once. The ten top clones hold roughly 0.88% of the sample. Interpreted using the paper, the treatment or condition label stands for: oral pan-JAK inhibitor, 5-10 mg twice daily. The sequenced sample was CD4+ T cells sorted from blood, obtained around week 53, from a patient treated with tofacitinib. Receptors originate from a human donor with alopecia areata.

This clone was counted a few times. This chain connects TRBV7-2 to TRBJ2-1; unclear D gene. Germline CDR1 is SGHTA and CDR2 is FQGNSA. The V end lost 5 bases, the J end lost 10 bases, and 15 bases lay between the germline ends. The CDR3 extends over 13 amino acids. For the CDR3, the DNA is TGTGCCAGCAGCCGCCCCAATAGTGGGGAGCAGTTCTTC. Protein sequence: CASSRPNSGEQFF.

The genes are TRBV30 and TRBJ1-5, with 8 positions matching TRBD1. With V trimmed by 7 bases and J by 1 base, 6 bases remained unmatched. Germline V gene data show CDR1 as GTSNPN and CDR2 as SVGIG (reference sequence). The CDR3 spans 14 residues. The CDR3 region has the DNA TGTGCCTACACCTGGACAGGGAGCAATCAGCCCCAGCATTTT. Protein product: CAYTWTGSNQPQHF.

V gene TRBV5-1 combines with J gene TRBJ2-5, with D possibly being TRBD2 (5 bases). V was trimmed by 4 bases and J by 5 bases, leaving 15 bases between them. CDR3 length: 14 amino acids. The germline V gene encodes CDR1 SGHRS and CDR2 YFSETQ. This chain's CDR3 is CASSPSEGMETQYF. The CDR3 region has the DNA TGCGCCAGCAGCCCCTCCGAGGGTATGGAGACCCAGTACTTC.

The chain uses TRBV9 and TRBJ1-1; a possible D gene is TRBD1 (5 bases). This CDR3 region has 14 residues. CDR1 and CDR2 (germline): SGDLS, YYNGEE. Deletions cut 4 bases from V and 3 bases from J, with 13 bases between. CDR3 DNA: TGTGCCAGCAGCTCTGGGACGGGAGACACTGAAGCTTTCTTT. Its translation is CASSSGTGDTEAFF. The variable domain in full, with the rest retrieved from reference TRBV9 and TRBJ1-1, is DSGVTQTPKHLITATGQRVTLRCSPRSGDLSVYWYQQSLDQGLQFLIQYYNGEERAKGNILERFSAQQFPDLHSELNLSSLELGDSALYFCASSSGTGDTEAFFGQGTRLTVV.

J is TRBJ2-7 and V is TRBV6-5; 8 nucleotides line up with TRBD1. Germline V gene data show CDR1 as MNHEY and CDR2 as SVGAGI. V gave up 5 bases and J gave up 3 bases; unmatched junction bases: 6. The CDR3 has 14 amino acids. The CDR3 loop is CASSPRTGLYEQYF. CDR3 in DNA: TGTGCCAGCAGTCCAAGGACAGGGCTCTACGAGCAGTACTTC.

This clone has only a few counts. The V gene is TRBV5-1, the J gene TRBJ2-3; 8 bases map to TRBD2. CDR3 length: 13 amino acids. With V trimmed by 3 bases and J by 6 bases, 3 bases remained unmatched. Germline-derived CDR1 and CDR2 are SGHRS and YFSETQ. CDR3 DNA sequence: TGCGCCAGCAGCTATGGACTAGCTGATACGCAGTATTTT. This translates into CASSYGLADTQYF.

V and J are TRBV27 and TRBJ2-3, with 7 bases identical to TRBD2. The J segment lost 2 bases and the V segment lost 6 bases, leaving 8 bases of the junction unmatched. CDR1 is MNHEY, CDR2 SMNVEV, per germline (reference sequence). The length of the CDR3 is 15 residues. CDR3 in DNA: TGTGCCAGCAGCCCGGGACTACGGGACACAGATACGCAGTATTTT. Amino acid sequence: CASSPGLRDTDTQYF.

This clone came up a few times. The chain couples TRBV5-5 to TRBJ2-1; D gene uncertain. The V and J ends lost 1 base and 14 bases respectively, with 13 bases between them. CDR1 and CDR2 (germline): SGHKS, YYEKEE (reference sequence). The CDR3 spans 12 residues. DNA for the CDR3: TGTGCCAGCAGCTTGCTCTCAGCCCGCAAGTTCTTC. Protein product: CASSLLSARKFF.

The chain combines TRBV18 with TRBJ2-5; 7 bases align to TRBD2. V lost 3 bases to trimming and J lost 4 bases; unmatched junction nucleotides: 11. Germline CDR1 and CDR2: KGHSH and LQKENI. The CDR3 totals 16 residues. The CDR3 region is CASSPRLAQDPETQYF. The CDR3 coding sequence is TGTGCCAGCTCACCTAGACTAGCCCAAGATCCAGAGACCCAGTACTTC.

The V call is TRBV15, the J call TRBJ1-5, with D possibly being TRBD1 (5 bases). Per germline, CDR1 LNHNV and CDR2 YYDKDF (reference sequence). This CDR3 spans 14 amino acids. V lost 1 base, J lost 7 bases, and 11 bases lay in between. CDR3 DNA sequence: TGTGCCACCAGCAGAGGGGGGGTGGTACAGCCCCAGCATTTT. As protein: CATSRGGVVQPQHF.

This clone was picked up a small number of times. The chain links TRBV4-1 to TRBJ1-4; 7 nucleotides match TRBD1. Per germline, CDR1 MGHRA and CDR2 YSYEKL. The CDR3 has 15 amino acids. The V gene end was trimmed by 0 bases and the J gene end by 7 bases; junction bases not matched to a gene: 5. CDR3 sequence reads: CASSQENHRGEKLFF. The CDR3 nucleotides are TGCGCCAGCAGCCAAGAAAATCACAGGGGTGAAAAACTGTTTTTT.

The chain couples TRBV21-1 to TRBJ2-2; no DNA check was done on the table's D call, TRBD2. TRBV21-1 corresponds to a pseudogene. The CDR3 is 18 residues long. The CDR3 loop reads CASRSFVQGTTNTGELFF. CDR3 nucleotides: TGTGCCAGCCGCTCCTTCGTCCAGGGGACTACGAACACCGGGGAGCTGTTTTTT.

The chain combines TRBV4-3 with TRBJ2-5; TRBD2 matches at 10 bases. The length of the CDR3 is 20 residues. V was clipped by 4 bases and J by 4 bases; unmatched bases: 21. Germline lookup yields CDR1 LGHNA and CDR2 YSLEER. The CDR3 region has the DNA TGCGCCAGCAGCCGGGCCGAGGTGACTAGCGGGCCAACGTCCCGAGAGACCCAGTACTTC. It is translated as CASSRAEVTSGPTSRETQYF.

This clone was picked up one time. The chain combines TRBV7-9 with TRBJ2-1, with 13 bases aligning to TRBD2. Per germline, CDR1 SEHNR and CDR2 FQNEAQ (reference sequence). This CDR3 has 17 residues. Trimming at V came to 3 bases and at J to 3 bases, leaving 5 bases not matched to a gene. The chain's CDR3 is CASSLGGLAGVYNEQFF. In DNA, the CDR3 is TGTGCCAGCAGCTTGGGAGGACTAGCGGGGGTCTACAATGAGCAGTTCTTC.

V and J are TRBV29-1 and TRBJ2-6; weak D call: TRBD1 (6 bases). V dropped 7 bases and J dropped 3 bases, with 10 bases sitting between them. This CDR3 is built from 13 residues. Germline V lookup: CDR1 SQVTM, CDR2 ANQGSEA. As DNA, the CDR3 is TGCAGCGCCTCAGGGGTTGGGGCCAACGTCCTGACTTTC. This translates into CSASGVGANVLTF.

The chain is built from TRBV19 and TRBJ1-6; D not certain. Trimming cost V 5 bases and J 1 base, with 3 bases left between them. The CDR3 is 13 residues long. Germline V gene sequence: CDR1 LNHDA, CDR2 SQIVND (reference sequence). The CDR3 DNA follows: TGTGCCAGTAGTCTGTCCTATAATTCACCCCTCCACTTT. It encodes CASSLSYNSPLHF.

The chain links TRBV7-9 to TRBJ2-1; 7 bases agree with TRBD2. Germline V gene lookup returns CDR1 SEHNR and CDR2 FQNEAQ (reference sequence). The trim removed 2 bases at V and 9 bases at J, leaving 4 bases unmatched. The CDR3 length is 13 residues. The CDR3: CASSLRREGEQFF. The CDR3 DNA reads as TGTGCCAGCAGCTTAAGAAGGGAGGGTGAGCAGTTCTTC.

This CDR3 reads CAWTQALGTEAFF. The CDR3 DNA sequence: TGTGCCTGGACCCAAGCCCTGGGCACTGAAGCTTTCTTT. The rearrangement uses TRBV30 and TRBJ1-1, with D unresolved. The CDR3 length is 13 residues. Trimming took off 4 bases at V and 4 bases at J, with 13 bases between the two ends. CDR1 is GTSNPN, CDR2 SVGIG, per germline (reference sequence). Supplemented by reference TRBV30 and TRBJ1-1, the full variable domain reads SQTIHQWPATLVQPVGSPLSLECTVEGTSNPNLYWYRQAAGRGLQLLFYSVGIGQISSEVPQNLSASRPQDRQFILSSKKLLLSDSGFYLCAWTQALGTEAFFGQGTRLTVV.